A single sample gave rise to the 3 T cell receptor beta chains below, sequenced in a study of T cells in Graves' hyperthyroidism and ophthalmopathy. Amplification of TCR beta CDR3 regions was performed using RNA transcripts as template. The TCR CDR3 first-round RT-PCR relied on the HTBI primer set. TCRdb processed the multiplex PCR reads anew with MiXCR; each CDR3 protein has one entry. The repertoire holds about 290,000 distinct CDR3 sequences, with roughly 15% as singletons. The sequencing sample was made of blood. The origin of the receptors is a woman in her forties or fifties with Graves' hyperthyroidism that later progressed to Graves' ophthalmopathy.

This clonotype was observed many times. A much larger clone is a single base away; this may be a read error. The chain employs TRBV25-1 and TRBJ2-7; D remains unclear. The CDR3 is 12 residues long. Germline CDR1 reads MGHDK; CDR2 reads SYGVNS. Trimming shortened V by 5 bases and J by 3 bases, and 8 bases separated the two germline ends. The DNA for the CDR3 is TGTGCCAGCAGTATCCAGGACTACGAGCAGTACTTC. It yields the protein CASSIQDYEQYF.

This clonotype was detected ten times or more. The V and J genes are TRBV10-2 and TRBJ2-7; D perhaps matches TRBD1 (5 bases). This CDR3 spans 15 amino acids. Looked up from germline, CDR1 is WSHSY and CDR2 is SAAADI. Trimming left V 5 bases short and J 0 bases short, with 14 bases between. Here the CDR3 DNA reads TGCGCCAGCAGTCGGTCTAAGACAGTCTCCTACGAGCAGTACTTC. Translated: CASSRSKTVSYEQYF.

At least ten counts were recorded for this clonotype. The V gene is TRBV6-1, the J gene TRBJ2-5, with D unresolved. Between the trimmed V and J ends, which lost 7 bases and 4 bases, there was a span of 19 bases. Germline loops: CDR1 MNHNS, CDR2 SASEGT. The CDR3 runs to 15 residues. CDR3 nucleotide sequence: TGTGCCAGCACTATATCAAACCTACCGGGAGAGACCCAGTACTTC. Translation gives CASTISNLPGETQYF.